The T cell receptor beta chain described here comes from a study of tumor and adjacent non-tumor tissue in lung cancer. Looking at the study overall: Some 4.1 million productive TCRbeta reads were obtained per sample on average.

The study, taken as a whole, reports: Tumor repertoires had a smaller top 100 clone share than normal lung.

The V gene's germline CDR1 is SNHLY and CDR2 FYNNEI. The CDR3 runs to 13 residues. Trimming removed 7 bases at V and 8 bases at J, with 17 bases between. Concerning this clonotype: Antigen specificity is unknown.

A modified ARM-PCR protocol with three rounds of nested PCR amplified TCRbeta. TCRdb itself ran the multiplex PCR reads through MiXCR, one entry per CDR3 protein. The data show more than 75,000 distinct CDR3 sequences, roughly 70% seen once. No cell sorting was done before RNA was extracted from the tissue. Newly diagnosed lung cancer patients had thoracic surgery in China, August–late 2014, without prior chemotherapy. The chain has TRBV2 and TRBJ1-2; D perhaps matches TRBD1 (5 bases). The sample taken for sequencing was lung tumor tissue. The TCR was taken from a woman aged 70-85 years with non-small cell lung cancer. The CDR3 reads CASNGTTLEGYTF. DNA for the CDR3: TGTGCCAGCAACGGGACCACTCTGGAGGGCTACACCTTC.